This TCR beta chain was captured by sequencing in a study of blood T cell repertoires in COVID-19. Study-level background: Researchers got acute and convalescent COVID-19 samples from the United States, Italy and Spain. The analysed material was cDNA or gDNA that came from T cells, B-cell-depleted T cells, or PBMCs.

The method was immunoSEQ multiplex PCR; TCRdb's version includes in-frame clones alone and lacks a portion of them. The sample records approximately 170,000 clones, around four fifths being singletons. The CDR3 contains 12 residues. Trimming pared 8 bases from V and 4 bases from J, leaving 11 bases between. Germline V gene data show CDR1 as MGHDK and CDR2 as SYGVNS. The sequenced sample consisted of PBMCs or T cells enriched from blood (not recorded which). This chain joins TRBV25-1 and TRBJ1-2, with D perhaps matching TRBD1 (5 bases). The source of this sequence is a woman aged 45-59 years in a cohort exposed to, infected with or recovered from COVID-19 (not recorded which). CDR3 DNA: TGTGCCAGCGAAGACAGAATCTATGGCTACACCTTC. Translating it yields CASEDRIYGYTF.